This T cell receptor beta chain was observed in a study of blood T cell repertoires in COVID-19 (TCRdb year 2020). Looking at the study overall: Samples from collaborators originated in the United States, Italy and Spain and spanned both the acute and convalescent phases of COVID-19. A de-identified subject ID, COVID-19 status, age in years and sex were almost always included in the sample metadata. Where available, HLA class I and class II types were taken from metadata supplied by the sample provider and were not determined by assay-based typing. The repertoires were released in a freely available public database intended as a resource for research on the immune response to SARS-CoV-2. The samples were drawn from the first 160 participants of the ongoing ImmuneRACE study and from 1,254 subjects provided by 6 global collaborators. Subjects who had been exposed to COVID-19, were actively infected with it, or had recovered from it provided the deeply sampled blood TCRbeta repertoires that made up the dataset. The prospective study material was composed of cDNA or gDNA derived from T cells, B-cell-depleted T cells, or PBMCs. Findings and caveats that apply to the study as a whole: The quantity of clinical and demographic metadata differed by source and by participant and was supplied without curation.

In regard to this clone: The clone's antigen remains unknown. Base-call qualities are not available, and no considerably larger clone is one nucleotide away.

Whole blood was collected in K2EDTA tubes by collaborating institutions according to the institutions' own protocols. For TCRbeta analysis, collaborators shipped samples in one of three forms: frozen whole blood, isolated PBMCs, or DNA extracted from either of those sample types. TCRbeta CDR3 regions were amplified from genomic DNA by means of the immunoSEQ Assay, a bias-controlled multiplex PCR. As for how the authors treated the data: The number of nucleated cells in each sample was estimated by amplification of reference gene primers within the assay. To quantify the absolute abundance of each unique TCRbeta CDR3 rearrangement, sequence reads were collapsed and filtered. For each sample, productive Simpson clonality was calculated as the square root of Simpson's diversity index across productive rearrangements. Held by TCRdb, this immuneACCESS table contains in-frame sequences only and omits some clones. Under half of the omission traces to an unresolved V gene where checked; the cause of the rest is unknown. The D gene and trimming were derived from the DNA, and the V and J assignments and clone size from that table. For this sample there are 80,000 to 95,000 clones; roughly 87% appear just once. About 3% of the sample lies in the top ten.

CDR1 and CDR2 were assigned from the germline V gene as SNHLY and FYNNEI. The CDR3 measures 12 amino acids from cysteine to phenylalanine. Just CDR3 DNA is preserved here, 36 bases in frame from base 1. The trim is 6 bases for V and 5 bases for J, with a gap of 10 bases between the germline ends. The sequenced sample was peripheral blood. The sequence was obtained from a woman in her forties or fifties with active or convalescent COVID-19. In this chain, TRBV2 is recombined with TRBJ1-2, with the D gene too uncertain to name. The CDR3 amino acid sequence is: CASSPAGYGYTF. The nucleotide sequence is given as TGTGCCAGCAGCCCGGCAGGTTATGGCTACACCTTC.